One TCR beta chain is described in this entry. The CDR3 covers 16 residues. After removal of 5 bases from V and 1 base from J, the junction contained 9 bases not matched to a gene. Germline lookup yields CDR1 SGHRS and CDR2 YFSETQ. This sample stems from a study of blood T cell repertoires in COVID-19. Background on the study: The origin of the acute and convalescent COVID-19 samples was the United States, Italy and Spain.

Generated by immunoSEQ multiplex PCR, the TCRdb table keeps only in-frame clones and is missing some. The sample consists of some 33,000 clones, 91% of them appearing once. The material sequenced was peripheral blood. This sequence joins TRBV5-1 and TRBJ2-5, with 9 bases aligning to TRBD2. This receptor was identified in a human donor in a cohort sampled during active COVID-19. The CDR3 DNA follows: TGCGCCAGCAGGTTCGATAGCGGGGGAGTCCAAGAGACCCAGTACTTC. Amino acids: CASRFDSGGVQETQYF. The full variable domain, completed using reference TRBV5-1 and TRBJ2-5, is KAGVTQTPRYLIKTRGQQVTLSCSPISGHRSVSWYQQTPGQGLQFLFEYFSETQRNKGNFPGRFSGRQFSNSRSEMNVSTLELGDSALYLCASRFDSGGVQETQYFGPGTRLLVL.